The 7 T cell receptor beta chains given below trace back to one sample, sequenced in a study of blood T cell repertoires in COVID-19. Profiling relied on immunoSEQ multiplex PCR, and the TCRdb table lists in-frame clones only, not all of them. The table records approximately 280,000 clones, roughly 85% of them present only once. The specimen was PBMCs or T cells enriched from blood (not recorded which). All receptors derive from a woman aged 45 to 65 who had recovered from COVID-19.

V gene TRBV19 combines with J gene TRBJ2-1; TRBD2 agrees at 9 bases. The CDR3 runs to 15 residues. V shed 6 bases and J 4 bases; nucleotides not matched to a gene: 7. The germline V gene has CDR1 LNHDA and CDR2 SQIVND (reference sequence). The CDR3: CASRMTSGPYNEQFF. The CDR3 nucleotides read TGTGCCAGTAGGATGACTAGCGGACCATACAATGAGCAGTTCTTC.

The gene calls are TRBV30 and TRBJ2-3, with 8 positions matching TRBD2. J gave up 4 bases and V 4 bases, and 10 bases lay outside the gene matches. This CDR3 has 15 residues. Germline CDR1 GTSNPN, CDR2 SVGIG (reference sequence). This CDR3 reads CAWKYAGGAADTQYF. DNA for the CDR3: TGTGCCTGGAAGTACGCGGGAGGAGCGGCAGATACGCAGTATTTT.

This clone was recorded only once. The chain employs TRBV27 and TRBJ1-2; D call uncertain. V dropped 8 bases and J dropped 8 bases, with 18 bases sitting between them. Germline CDR1 reads MNHEY; CDR2 reads SMNVEV (reference sequence). CDR3 length equals 13 residues. The CDR3 DNA is TGTGCCAGCTCTGGGGAGCCCTTTAAGGGCTACACCTTC. Amino acid sequence: CASSGEPFKGYTF.

The CDR3 region has the DNA TGTGCCAGCAGTGCCCTCCTTCGGGTCCGGTTTGGCTACACCTTC. Translation: CASSALLRVRFGYTF. This rearrangement joins TRBV28 to TRBJ1-2; D gene ambiguous. V was cut by 5 bases and J by 7 bases, with 20 bases left in between. The CDR3 loop spans 15 amino acids. CDR1 MDHEN and CDR2 SYDVKM come from the germline V gene.

This clone was counted only a few times. V and J are TRBV7-9 and TRBJ1-2, with D tentatively TRBD1 (5 bases). Germline-derived CDR1 and CDR2 are SEHNR and FQNEAQ (reference sequence). CDR3 length: 14 residues. Trimming left V 8 bases short and J 0 bases short, with 13 bases between. The CDR3 here is CASRGSETNYGYTF. CDR3 coding DNA: TGTGCCAGCCGGGGGTCGGAGACTAACTATGGCTACACCTTC.

The CDR3 DNA reads TGTGCCAGCAGCTCAAGCGGGAGGGGGACAGATACGCAGTATTTT. Protein: CASSSSGRGTDTQYF. The genes are TRBV2 and TRBJ2-3; 10 nucleotides match TRBD2. J was trimmed by 3 bases and V by 6 bases; bases with no gene match: 6. This CDR3 region has 15 residues. Germline V CDR1 and CDR2: SNHLY, FYNNEI.

V gene TRBV19 combines with J gene TRBJ2-2; D is perhaps TRBD1 (6 bases). With 3 bases removed from V and 5 bases from J, the gap between germline ends came to 10 bases. CDR1 is LNHDA and CDR2 is SQIVND in the germline V gene (reference sequence). This CDR3 has 14 residues. CDR3 loop: CASSMAGVTGELFF. Written as DNA, the CDR3 is TGTGCCAGTAGTATGGCAGGGGTGACCGGGGAGCTGTTTTTT.